This TCR beta chain was found in a study of shared clonotypes between healthy human individuals. Study-wide context: The study used three CD4 naive, three CD4 memory, two CD8 naive and one CD8 memory plate per donor.

Germline V gives CDR1 MNHEY, CDR2 SVGAGI. With 0 bases removed from V and 0 bases from J, the gap between germline ends came to 9 bases. This CDR3 contains 16 residues. Study conclusions and caveats: The represented genetic and exposure-history diversity was limited by the small number of donors. A reduction in generation probabilities was seen for non-shared clonotypes relative to those shared by all four donors. Clonotype sharing among donors was expected to depend on sequencing depth.

Profiled with immunoSEQ multiplex PCR; TCRdb holds only in-frame clones, not every one. The table records a few million clones, roughly 93% of them present only once. To note about this clone: Its specificity is not known. Other nucleotide sequences from this sample produce the same CDR3.

The chain combines TRBV6-5 with TRBJ1-3, with D unresolved. The material sequenced was naive CD4+ T cells from PBMCs. As for subset: CD45RA+ positively selected. This TCR was sampled from a man aged 18 to 29 in good health. Some clones in this sample may be carry-over from other donors' samples. The CDR3 region is CASSYSGVLSGNTIYF. Here the CDR3 DNA reads TGTGCCAGCAGTTACTCAGGAGTCCTCTCTGGAAACACCATATATTTT.